This T cell receptor (beta chain) was recorded in a study of shared clonotypes between healthy human individuals. Study overall: The composition of the donors was a couple of women and a few men aged 18 to 49. Findings and caveats of the study: Generation probability values for non-shared clonotypes were lower than those for clonotypes shared by all four donors. In general, naive subsets displayed greater estimated richness than memory subsets did. Few donors limited the genetic and exposure-history diversity represented.

Method: immunoSEQ multiplex PCR; TCRdb's copy keeps in-frame clones and lacks some. The sample lists some 740,000 clones, 85% to 95% occurring once. CD8 cells classed as naive were CD45RO-negative and positively selected for CCR7, excluding terminally differentiated effector memory CD45RA+ cells. The V gene's germline CDR1 is MNHEY and CDR2 SVGAGI. V was shortened by 6 bases and J by 6 bases, with 9 bases between the two germline ends. CDR3 length: 12 amino acids. Only a few counts were recorded for this clone. What it recognizes is unknown. V usage is TRBV6-5 and J usage is TRBJ2-1; no clear D gene. The sequencing sample was made of naive CD8+ T cells sorted from blood. This TCR came from a man aged 25 to 40 in good health. Here the CDR3 reads CASSLNSNEQFF. The CDR3, as DNA: TGTGCCAGCAGCCTCAACAGCAATGAGCAGTTCTTC.